One sample yielded the 26 T cell receptor beta chains listed below, sequenced in a study of response to subunit inactivated influenza vaccine. In TCRdb, the RT-PCR reads were re-called with MiXCR into one record per CDR3 protein. The sample has about half a million distinct CDR3 sequences; 7.5% to 8.5% are singletons. The sequencing here drew on PBMCs from blood, taken around 25 months after vaccination. Every receptor here comes from a man aged 50 to 75 who received an inactivated influenza vaccine.

The V call is TRBV18, the J call TRBJ2-3, with TRBD2 matching over 7 bases. The trim removed 6 bases at V and 1 base at J, leaving 10 bases unmatched. The CDR3 runs to 16 residues. CDR1 is KGHSH and CDR2 is LQKENI in the germline V gene. CDR3 sequence: CASSLLADLGTDTQYF. The CDR3 DNA follows: TGTGCCAGCTCCCTCCTAGCGGACCTTGGCACAGATACGCAGTATTTT.

In its sample, this clonotype was seen many times. The rearrangement uses TRBV29-1 and TRBJ2-2; D may be TRBD1 (5 bases). The CDR3 is 13 amino acids. The germline V and J ends were trimmed by 5 bases and 7 bases, with 14 bases remaining between them. Germline CDR1 is SQVTM and CDR2 is ANQGSEA. CDR3 DNA: TGCAGCGTTTCGTCAGGGTTGGGCGGGGAGCTGTTTTTT. Protein: CSVSSGLGGELFF.

This clonotype occurred a few times. The chain carries TRBV11-2 and TRBJ2-1; TRBD1 agrees at 9 bases. V lost 5 bases to trimming and J lost 7 bases; unmatched junction nucleotides: 9. Germline V gene sequence: CDR1 SGHAT, CDR2 FQNNGV. The CDR3 totals 15 residues. DNA of the CDR3: TGTGCCAGCAGCACACGGGACAGGGTGGTTAATGAGCAGTTCTTC. It is translated as CASSTRDRVVNEQFF.

V gene TRBV18 combines with J gene TRBJ2-7, with a possible D match to TRBD1 (6 bases). Germline values: CDR1 KGHSH, CDR2 LQKENI. With 6 bases removed from V and 5 bases from J, the gap between germline ends came to 14 bases. The CDR3 totals 13 residues. This CDR3 is CASSPGTSNEQYF. CDR3 nucleotide sequence: TGTGCCAGCTCGCCCGGGACATCGAACGAGCAGTACTTC.

V usage is TRBV11-1 and J usage is TRBJ2-7; TRBD1 is a possible D gene (6 bases). CDR1 SGHAT and CDR2 FQDESV come from the germline V gene (reference sequence). The V end was cut by 5 bases, the J end by 3 bases, with 17 bases between. The CDR3 sequence is 15 residues long. CDR3 nucleotide sequence: TGTGCCAGCAGCCCAGAGACAGGTCTATACTACGAGCAGTACTTC. It yields the protein CASSPETGLYYEQYF.

There are a few counts of this clonotype. V usage is TRBV4-3 and J usage is TRBJ2-7, with 7 bases aligning to TRBD1. The J segment lost 4 bases and the V segment lost 0 bases, leaving 9 bases of the junction unmatched. Germline values: CDR1 LGHNA, CDR2 YSLEER. The CDR3 is made up of 16 amino acids. Written as DNA, the CDR3 is TGCGCCAGCAGCCAAGATATTGGCAGGGGGAGATACGAGCAGTACTTC. Protein sequence: CASSQDIGRGRYEQYF.

The V and J genes are TRBV12-3 or TRBV12-4 and TRBJ2-3; 7 bases line up with TRBD2. The CDR3 runs 15 residues. J lost 3 bases, V lost 3 bases, and 6 bases had no gene match. The DNA for the CDR3 is TGTGCCAGCAGTTTTGGGCGGGGGTGGACAGATACGCAGTATTTT. Translating it yields CASSFGRGWTDTQYF.

Comment on this clonotype: Possible read error: a much larger clone is one base away. The chain joins TRBV6-2 or TRBV6-3 to TRBJ2-7; D gene unclear. The germline V gene encodes CDR1 MNHEY and CDR2 SVGEGT. This CDR3 region has 11 residues. The CDR3 DNA follows: TGTGCCAGCAGTGGAGTCTACGAGCTGTACTTC. Its protein product is CASSGVYELYF.

This rearrangement joins TRBV5-6 to TRBJ2-1, with TRBD1 matching 8 bases. The germline CDR1 and CDR2 sequences are SGHDT and YYEEEE. The V and J ends lost 5 bases and 8 bases, in that order; junction bases with no gene match: 9. CDR3 length: 14 amino acids. CDR3 bases: TGTGCCAGCAGTTTCGGGACAGGCGGCTATGAGCAGTTCTTC. It is translated as CASSFGTGGYEQFF.

This clonotype was observed a few times. The V and J genes are TRBV29-1 and TRBJ2-7, with TRBD2 matching 12 bases. With 4 bases clipped from V and 6 bases from J, the junction kept 4 bases outside the gene matches. CDR3 length: 13 amino acids. The germline gives CDR1 SQVTM, CDR2 ANQGSEA. CDR3 loop: CSVGLAGESEQYF. DNA for the CDR3: TGCAGCGTTGGACTAGCGGGAGAGAGCGAGCAGTACTTC.

This clonotype was seen just once. This chain links TRBV10-3 with TRBJ1-5; a possible D gene is TRBD1 (5 bases). Germline V lookup: CDR1 ENHRY, CDR2 SYGVKD. The CDR3 runs 17 residues. The V and J ends lost 0 bases and 2 bases respectively, with 14 bases between them. The CDR3 DNA sequence: TGTGCCATCAGTGAGTCGGGGGAGCTTTTTGGCAATCAGCCCCAGCATTTT. This codes for CAISESGELFGNQPQHF.

Many counts were recorded for this clonotype. The V gene is TRBV27, the J gene TRBJ2-5; D may be TRBD1 (5 bases). There are 14 residues in the CDR3. Per the germline V gene, CDR1 is MNHEY and CDR2 is SMNVEV (reference sequence). V lost 1 base to trimming and J lost 5 bases, with 11 bases between them. In DNA form, the CDR3 reads TGTGCCAGCAGTTTATTGGGATCAGGGGAGACCCAGTACTTC. Encoded protein: CASSLLGSGETQYF.

This clonotype was seen only a few times. V is TRBV7-2 and J is TRBJ1-4; D uncertain. Trimming removed 6 bases at V and 5 bases at J, with 13 bases between. The CDR3 has 14 residues. Germline V gives CDR1 SGHTA, CDR2 FQGNSA. The CDR3 protein is CASRFDTVNEKLFF. For the CDR3, the DNA is TGTGCCAGCAGATTTGACACGGTCAATGAAAAACTGTTTTTT.

This clonotype was counted between two and nine times. The chain joins TRBV5-5 to TRBJ2-7; possibly TRBD1 for D (5 bases). The V and J ends lost 2 bases and 3 bases respectively, with 15 bases between them. This CDR3 region has 15 residues. CDR1 and CDR2 from the germline V gene are SGHKS and YYEKEE (reference sequence). The CDR3 sequence is CASSFGIQDVYEQYF. CDR3 coding DNA: TGTGCCAGCAGCTTTGGCATACAGGACGTCTACGAGCAGTACTTC.

This clonotype was detected only a few times. This chain connects TRBV7-3 to TRBJ2-2, with a tentative D call TRBD2 (6 bases). The CDR3 is 16 residues long. Trimming cost V 1 base and J 3 bases, with 12 bases left between them. Per the germline V gene, CDR1 is SGHTA and CDR2 is FQGTGA. The CDR3 region is CASSLIGGLDTGELFF. DNA of the CDR3: TGTGCCAGCAGCTTAATCGGGGGACTGGACACCGGGGAGCTGTTTTTT.

The chain recombines TRBV5-4 with TRBJ2-7, with 10 nucleotides matching TRBD1. The junction had 6 bases not matched to a gene; V was cut back by 4 bases and J by 5 bases. The germline V gene has CDR1 SGHNT and CDR2 YYREEE (reference sequence). The CDR3 has 14 amino acids. The DNA of the CDR3 is TGTGCCAGCAGCGTCGGGACAGGGGCCCACGAGCAGTACTTC. This gives the protein CASSVGTGAHEQYF.

This clonotype was counted only a few times. The junction departs from germline at one end; a sequencing error may be responsible. The gene calls are TRBV7-3 and TRBJ2-7; D remains ambiguous. The CDR3 covers 15 residues. Germline loops: CDR1 SGHTA, CDR2 FQGTGA. The CDR3 protein is CASSRALGGSHEQYF. In nucleotides, the CDR3 is TGTGCCAGCAGCAGGGCGTTAGGCGGCTCCCACGAGCAGTACTTC.

The rearrangement uses TRBV7-8 and TRBJ2-7; no clear D gene. Trimming shortened V by 0 bases and J by 2 bases, and 17 bases separated the two germline ends. Germline V gene sequence: CDR1 SGHVS, CDR2 FQNEAQ. This CDR3 spans 17 amino acids. The CDR3 nucleotides read TGTGCCAGCAGCTTAGCGCTGGTGGGGAAAGAGACCTACGAGCAGTACTTC. It yields the protein CASSLALVGKETYEQYF.

This clonotype was counted ten times or more. This chain uses TRBV7-2 with TRBJ2-1; perhaps D is TRBD1 or TRBD2 (7 bases each). The CDR3 covers 15 residues. Germline V gene data show CDR1 as SGHTA and CDR2 as FQGNSA. The V and J ends lost 5 bases and 0 bases respectively, with 11 bases between them. CDR3 sequence (DNA): TGTGCCAGCAGCCCAGGGGGGGCCTCCTACAATGAGCAGTTCTTC. Its protein is CASSPGGASYNEQFF.

The rearrangement links TRBV3-1 to TRBJ2-1; D assignment may be TRBD1 or TRBD2 (6 bases each). The CDR3 extends over 17 amino acids. The germline V gene encodes CDR1 LGHDT and CDR2 YNNKEL (reference sequence). V lost 4 bases to trimming and J lost 3 bases, with 19 bases between them. The CDR3 DNA reads TGTGCCAGCAGCCGGGGGGCTGCAGGGGCCCGCTACAATGAGCAGTTCTTC. Its translation: CASSRGAAGARYNEQFF.

The genes are TRBV4-1 and TRBJ2-5, with TRBD2 identical over 13 bases. Germline CDR1 is MGHRA and CDR2 is YSYEKL. With V trimmed by 4 bases and J by 5 bases, 4 bases remained unmatched. This CDR3 is 15 amino acids long. The CDR3 loop is CASSPGTSGIETQYF. The CDR3 DNA reads as TGCGCCAGCAGCCCCGGGACTAGCGGGATTGAGACCCAGTACTTC.

This clonotype came up a few times. Here the CDR3 reads CASRGGGELFF. CDR3 in DNA: TGTGCCAGCAGAGGGGGTGGGGAGCTGTTTTTT. The chain recombines TRBV27 with TRBJ2-2; D might be TRBD1 (6 bases). V lost 6 bases, J lost 8 bases, and 7 bases lay in between. Germline assignment: CDR1 MNHEY and CDR2 SMNVEV (reference sequence). The CDR3 sequence is 11 residues long.

CDR3 bases: TGCGCCAGCAGCTTGGTATGGGGACAGGGGGCAGATACGCAGTATTTT. Protein product: CASSLVWGQGADTQYF. The V gene is TRBV5-1, the J gene TRBJ2-3; 11 bases are shared with TRBD1. CDR3 size: 16 residues. From germline, CDR1 is SGHRS and CDR2 YFSETQ. The ends lost 0 bases at V and 4 bases at J; junction bases unmatched: 4.

The gene calls are TRBV4-3 and TRBJ1-6, with a possible D match to TRBD1 (5 bases). Germline lookup yields CDR1 LGHNA and CDR2 YSLEER. This CDR3 comprises 16 residues. The V end lost 1 base, the J end lost 6 bases, and 13 bases lay between the germline ends. This chain's CDR3 is CASSQVWGGGNSPLHF. CDR3 nucleotides: TGCGCCAGCAGCCAAGTGTGGGGCGGCGGTAATTCACCCCTCCACTTT.

In this sample, this clonotype turned up many times. In DNA, the CDR3 is TGTGCCAGCAGTCTGACTCCAGGAGAGACCCAGTACTTC. It translates to CASSLTPGETQYF. The chain combines TRBV28 with TRBJ2-5; D remains unclear. Germline CDR1 is MDHEN and CDR2 is SYDVKM. With 5 bases removed from V and 4 bases from J, the gap between germline ends came to 11 bases. This CDR3 contains 13 residues.

This clonotype was seen more than once but under ten times. V is TRBV12-3 or TRBV12-4 and J is TRBJ2-7; 8 bases are shared with TRBD2. The J segment lost 3 bases and the V segment lost 7 bases, leaving 11 bases of the junction unmatched. There are 15 residues in the CDR3. The CDR3 loop is CASTSGSIKIYEQYF. CDR3 DNA sequence: TGTGCCAGCACAAGCGGGAGCATCAAGATCTACGAGCAGTACTTC.